This T cell receptor beta chain was captured in a study of cytomegalovirus exposure and HLA in healthy donors (dated by TCRdb to the late 2010s). About the study as a whole: An earlier analysis of roughly 610 of the donors reported 250 to 300 Gb of sequence data and 117 million unique TCR beta sequences obtained from 180 million or so T cells. An early release covering more than 500 HLA-typed donors comprised approximately 300 gigabases of sequencing data and around 80 million unique TCR sequences. Of the 398 genotyped donors, 75% to 85% were placed in the genetic ancestry cluster associated with self-reported Caucasian donors. The study was designed to test whether signatures of past pathogen exposure could be identified by cataloging public T cell receptors. The study profiled the T cell repertoires of hundreds of subjects by immunosequencing and related them to cytomegalovirus serostatus. A separate validation cohort of 100 to 150 different subjects was used in addition to the 666-subject first cohort. To predict cytomegalovirus infection status, the study combined high-throughput TCR immunosequencing, statistical association of individual TCRs with disease status, and machine learning. A later analysis re-analyzed previously published TCR beta repertoires from 500 to 700 donors and added high-resolution HLA genotyping to study TCR occurrence patterns. Rather than using new phenotypic data, the later analysis identified candidate immune exposures from TCR beta sequences and from how often those sequences occurred across donors. An earlier analysis of 587 of the donors applied high-throughput TCR beta sequencing to assess whether each TCR beta V gene segment acted as functional or pseudogenic. Donor age, sex, ethnicity and CMV serostatus were compiled alongside the repertoire data. Genome-wide SNP genotypes for about 65% of the 666 donors were used in a later genetic analysis, which treated that subset as a discovery cohort. All discovery cohort repertoires had been generated using a single sequencing platform. HLA typing covered class I and class II loci at four-digit resolution. Typing coverage differed by locus: A, B, C, DRB1 and DQB1 were typed in roughly 620-630 donors, DQA1 in roughly 500, DPA1 in 600 to 610, and DPB1 in around 440. Roughly five DR-DQ haplotypes were treated as single units for association and clustering because of strong linkage in the cohort. Across around 400 genotyped donors of the cohort, an average of about 240,000 unique TCR beta nucleotide sequences per donor were sequenced, and 15% to 20% of those sequences were non-productive.

The cohort comprised fewer than 750 healthy bone marrow donors. At the time of sampling, every cohort member was nominally healthy, though immune exposures that went unrecorded were likely present. The donor was CMV seropositive and was included in the group of 250 to 350 seropositive cohort members. A peripheral blood sample was collected from each donor, and TCR beta sequencing was performed on peripheral blood mononuclear cells. Genomic DNA was extracted from the blood cell samples with the Qiagen DNeasy Blood Extraction Kit. Details on this clone: The target of this receptor is not known. Qualities for individual bases were not recorded, and no much larger clone is one base off.

The germline V gene supplies CDR1 SQVTM and CDR2 ANQGSEA. From cysteine to phenylalanine, the CDR3 is 13 amino acids long. Only the CDR3 DNA is retained, 39 bases long and in frame from the first base. At the junction V is shortened by 6 bases and J by 2 bases, with 11 bases in between. Libraries were constructed by the immunoSEQ multiplex PCR assay. A mixture of 60 forward primers for TCR Vbeta segments and 13 reverse primers for TCR Jbeta segments was used in the multiplex PCR. The CDR3 region of rearranged TCR beta genes was amplified from genomic DNA with a multiplex PCR assay. On the Illumina HiSeq System, the amplified TCR beta libraries were sequenced as 87-base-pair reads. Turning to the authors' computational methods: A later analysis tallied about 77 million unique TCR beta chains across the 660 or so repertoires, and approximately 12 million of those chains were shared by two or more donors. Raw reads were error-corrected and collapsed into unique sequences with a nearest-neighbor algorithm that merged closely related sequences to remove PCR and sequencing errors. To assign V, D and J gene segments, CDR3 sequences were aligned to IMGT reference sequences. Each retained sequence needed at least a six-nucleotide match to both a V gene segment and a J gene segment. A rearrangement counted as productive if the CDR3 had no stop codons and remained in frame with V and J, and every other rearrangement counted as non-productive. CDR3 was defined according to IMGT convention as the region running from the second conserved V-encoded cysteine to the conserved J-encoded phenylalanine. In an earlier analysis of just under 600 of the donors, sequences lacking an unambiguous match to a single V gene segment were excluded. An earlier analysis of several hundred of the donors called V segments functional above 56.7% productive rearrangements and segregating when the between-donor standard deviation exceeded 5%. A statistical classification framework was built for diagnosing cytomegalovirus status from the catalog of TCR beta chain sequences. In a later analysis, TCR nucleotide sequences were compared against IMGT/GENE-DB human TR gene sequences so that V and J genes could be assigned. A later analysis assigned CDR3 sequences and most-parsimonious VDJ recombination scenarios with the TCRdist pipeline. In a later analysis, each TCR beta chain was defined by its CDR3 amino acid sequence together with its V-gene family, and reads without a unique V-gene family were excluded. In a later analysis, fewer than 600 highly shared, low-generation-probability nucleotide sequences were removed to address suspected cross-contamination and a sequencing artifact. For each public chain, a later analysis derived a clonal expansion index from normalized ranks of inferred template counts within each repertoire. Generation probabilities in a later analysis came from a VDJ recombination model fitted to out-of-frame rearrangements, and those results were checked against IGoR. In a later analysis, TCR-TCR, TCR-HLA and TCR-CMV co-occurrence was scored with hypergeometric tests, and a repertoire-size bias correction was applied to TCR pairs. False discovery rates were estimated in a later analysis by permuting HLA or CMV assignments 20 times. In a later analysis, co-occurring TCRs were grouped using DBSCAN, with TCRdist sequence similarity added in when clustering inside HLA-allele-positive subsets. Repertoires with fewer than 30,000 or more than 120,000 public chains, plus five repertoires with anomalous nucleotide sharing, were excluded from co-occurrence clustering. Held by TCRdb, this immuneACCESS table contains in-frame sequences only and omits some clones. Under half of the omission traces to an unresolved V gene where checked; the cause of the rest is unknown. V and J calls and clone size come straight from that table; D and trimming were deduced from the DNA. Present in this sample are roughly 100,000 clones, roughly four fifths of which were seen just once. The top ten hold under 20% of the sample.

General conclusions and limits of the study: Correlated functional status among segregating V segments might be attributable to linkage disequilibrium, but an unknown experimental factor could not be ruled out. An earlier analysis of around 540 of the donors showed that most TCR beta V segments appeared in productive rearrangements either about 87% or about 30% of the time, which broadly matched IMGT annotations. According to the authors, the approach could potentially be generalized to other disease states and immunological phenotypes. Across donors, most TCR sequences were observed very rarely, whereas some public TCRs were present in many individuals. When HLA alleles, especially DR and DQ, strongly co-occurred, attributing TCR associations to individual alleles was difficult. Because HLA typing was unavailable for some donors at each locus, only the typed subset was used in association tests. CMV serostatus was the only immune exposure information available for the cohort. A few of the identified cytomegalovirus-associated TCR beta chains were confirmed in vitro to be specific for cytomegalovirus antigens. In both the original and validation cohorts, the classifier was reported to diagnose cytomegalovirus status with high specificity and sensitivity. In a later analysis, about 16,000 TCR beta sequences were associated with specific HLA alleles at a false discovery rate of 0.05. According to a later analysis, most CMV-associated TCR beta chains appeared to be HLA-restricted, and the HLA associations seemed to be driven largely by CMV exposure. The presence/absence analyses assumed that sequencing depth was roughly uniform across donors, and that assumption may not be true. A total of around 150 TCR beta chains were listed by the study as associated with cytomegalovirus. The cohort was sequenced for TCR beta chains only, and without alpha or paired-chain data the features that could be detected were limited. According to a later analysis, TCR association rates differed among HLA loci, with DRB1 alleles showing the most associated TCRs and HLA-C alleles showing the fewest. Compared with equally common non-associated chains, HLA-associated TCR beta chains in a later analysis were more clonally expanded and had lower generation probabilities. A further reported finding was that TCR beta sequences accurately predicted the HLA-A and HLA-B alleles for most subjects in the first cohort. In a later genetic analysis, a missense DCLRE1C variant was associated with V-gene and J-gene trimming of TCR beta chains, and the association was replicated in an independent cohort. In a later genetic analysis, fewer N-insertions in productive TCRs were reported among donors in an Asian-associated ancestry cluster than the roughly 700-donor mean. Because the 87-base-pair reads could not distinguish some IMGT-functional V segments, including TRBV6-2 and TRBV6-3, those segments were excluded. The sequencing pipeline was judged likely to have produced a cluster of highly shared sequence variants as a technical artifact. Over 15 rarely observed V segments, including chromosome 9 orphons, were excluded from the earlier analysis of about 600 of the donors because counts were too low. According to a later analysis, parvovirus B19, influenza, CMV and Epstein-Barr virus appeared linked to several top co-occurrence clusters.

This sequence was found in a woman aged 60-70 years in good health and CMV-seropositive. The rearrangement joined TRBV29-1 to TRBJ2-4; D gene: possibly TRBD1, on 5 matching bases. Source material: PBMCs. This receptor carries the CDR3 CSVWAGSKNIQYF. The nucleotides read TGCAGCGTCTGGGCAGGGTCCAAAAACATTCAGTACTTC. Beyond the CDR3, the reference TRBV29-1 and TRBJ2-4 genes provide the residues; the full variable domain reads: SAVISQKPSRDICQRGTSLTIQCQVDSQVTMMFWYRQQPGQSLTLIATANQGSEATYESGFVIDKFPISRPNLTFSTLTVSNMSPEDSSIYLCSVWAGSKNIQYFGAGTRLSVL.